The next 22 T cell receptor beta chains were all read from a single sample in a study of blood T cell repertoires in COVID-19. Assay used: immunoSEQ multiplex PCR; TCRdb lists only in-frame clones, some missing. The sample carries about 23,000 clones, approximately 94% recorded once. Sequencing used peripheral blood. These receptors were obtained from a woman aged 50 to 60 with active COVID-19.

The chain uses TRBV28 and TRBJ1-2; TRBD1 matches 7 bases. Germline V gene sequence: CDR1 MDHEN, CDR2 SYDVKM. The CDR3 is made up of 14 amino acids. Losses at the gene ends were 2 bases for V and 4 bases for J; bases not matched to a gene: 4. As DNA, the CDR3 is TGTGCCAGCAGTTTAAAGGGGGCAGGCTATGGCTACACCTTC. It translates to CASSLKGAGYGYTF.

The chain combines TRBV6-6 with TRBJ1-1; 12 bases agree with TRBD1. Germline V gives CDR1 MNHNY, CDR2 SVGAGI (reference sequence). CDR3 length: 17 amino acids. V trimming: 5 bases; J trimming: 4 bases; junction bases outside the gene matches: 11. In DNA, the CDR3 is TGTGCCAGCAGTCTCTTCGGGACAGGGGGCCGGGGCACTGAAGCTTTCTTT. Translated, it gives CASSLFGTGGRGTEAFF.

This chain connects TRBV14 to TRBJ2-7; no clear D. In germline, CDR1 is SGHDN, CDR2 FVKESK. This CDR3 contains 14 residues. Between the trimmed V and J ends, which lost 0 bases and 7 bases, there was a span of 13 bases. The CDR3 sequence: CASSQDDRGLEQYF. The CDR3 DNA reads as TGTGCCAGCAGCCAAGACGACCGCGGTTTAGAGCAGTACTTC.

The V and J genes are TRBV28 and TRBJ1-6; D call uncertain. The ends were cut back, 6 bases at V and 0 bases at J, with 12 bases in the middle. The CDR3 spans 16 residues. Germline lookup yields CDR1 MDHEN and CDR2 SYDVKM. This CDR3 is CASRLRTGSYNSPLHF. CDR3 DNA: TGTGCCAGCAGACTCCGGACTGGCTCCTATAATTCACCCCTCCACTTT. Based on the CDR3 plus reference TRBV28 and TRBJ1-6, the full variable domain is DVKVTQSSRYLVKRTGEKVFLECVQDMDHENMFWYRQDPGLGLRLIYFSYDVKMKEKGDIPEGYSVSREKKERFSLILESASTNQTSMYLCASRLRTGSYNSPLHFGNGTRLTVT.

The V gene is TRBV28, the J gene TRBJ1-2; perhaps TRBD1 as D (6 bases). The CDR3 contains 14 residues. Trimming cost V 6 bases and J 2 bases, with 13 bases left between them. CDR1 MDHEN and CDR2 SYDVKM come from the germline V gene. As DNA, the CDR3 is TGTGCCAGCAGCAAGGGGGTGTTAAACTATGGCTACACCTTC. Amino acid sequence: CASSKGVLNYGYTF.

The chain has TRBV5-1 and TRBJ2-2; TRBD1 might be the D (6 bases). Per germline, CDR1 SGHRS and CDR2 YFSETQ. V was pared by 2 bases and J by 2 bases, with 10 bases between. The CDR3 length is 15 residues. The DNA of the CDR3 is TGCGCCAGCAGCTTTGGGACACCCAACACCGGGGAGCTGTTTTTT. This translates into CASSFGTPNTGELFF.

This sequence joins TRBV11-2 and TRBJ2-1, with no clear D. The germline CDR1 and CDR2 sequences are SGHAT and FQNNGV. V lost 2 bases, J lost 6 bases, and 14 bases lay in between. This CDR3 comprises 15 residues. Written as DNA, the CDR3 is TGTGCCAGCAGCTTATTGAACGCTCTAAGCAATGAGCAGTTCTTC. Translation: CASSLLNALSNEQFF.

The CDR3 loop is CASSLVAGALDTQYF. Written as DNA, the CDR3 is TGTGCCAGCAGCTTAGTTGCGGGGGCGTTAGATACGCAGTATTTT. The gene calls are TRBV7-9 and TRBJ2-3; D is possibly TRBD2 (7 bases). The CDR3 sequence is 15 residues long. From germline, CDR1 is SEHNR and CDR2 FQNEAQ (reference sequence). V shed 1 base and J shed 5 bases, with 13 bases lying between them.

V and J are TRBV19 and TRBJ1-4; 7 nucleotides agree with TRBD1. The CDR3 is made up of 14 amino acids. V shed 4 bases and J 8 bases; nucleotides not matched to a gene: 7. The germline CDR1 and CDR2 sequences are LNHDA and SQIVND (reference sequence). The CDR3 DNA reads TGTGCCAGTAGTAACGTCGCCAGGGGGGAAAAACTGTTTTTT. This gives the protein CASSNVARGEKLFF.

The rearrangement uses TRBV7-9 and TRBJ2-1, with TRBD2 as a possible D gene (5 bases). CDR1 and CDR2 (germline): SEHNR, FQNEAQ (reference sequence). Between the trimmed V and J ends, which lost 0 bases and 7 bases, there was a span of 7 bases. This CDR3 spans 13 amino acids. In nucleotides, the CDR3 is TGTGCCAGCAGCTTAGCGGGAGTGAATGAGCAGTTCTTC. It is translated as CASSLAGVNEQFF.

CDR3 nucleotide sequence: TGTGCCAGCAGCTTAGTAGCGGGAGAAAGGGGTGAGCAGTTCTTC. Translated, it gives CASSLVAGERGEQFF. J is TRBJ2-1 and V is TRBV7-2; 9 bases line up with TRBD2. This CDR3 contains 15 residues. In germline, CDR1 is SGHTA, CDR2 FQGNSA. V shed 1 base and J 9 bases; nucleotides not matched to a gene: 7.

The V and J genes are TRBV5-4 and TRBJ2-1, with D perhaps matching TRBD2 (5 bases). Trimming cost V 0 bases and J 8 bases, with 12 bases left between them. The germline V gene encodes CDR1 SGHNT and CDR2 YYREEE (reference sequence). The CDR3 totals 14 residues. Written as DNA, the CDR3 is TGTGCCAGCAGCTTGGTTTTTGGGAGCGATGAGCAGTTCTTC. Its protein product is CASSLVFGSDEQFF.

The V and J genes are TRBV18 and TRBJ2-1; 7 nucleotides line up with TRBD1. The germline V gene encodes CDR1 KGHSH and CDR2 LQKENI. J lost 5 bases, V lost 8 bases, and 15 bases had no gene match. The CDR3 contains 16 residues. The DNA for the CDR3 is TGTGCCAGCCCCAGTAACCCCGGGACAGACCACAATGAGCAGTTCTTC. Residues: CASPSNPGTDHNEQFF.

This sequence joins TRBV10-3 and TRBJ1-4; D gene unclear. The germline gives CDR1 ENHRY, CDR2 SYGVKD. Between the trimmed V and J ends, which lost 0 bases and 4 bases, there was a span of 9 bases. The CDR3 contains 15 residues. The CDR3 DNA follows: TGTGCCATCAGTGAGTCGCGGGCAGATAATGAAAAACTGTTTTTT. It encodes CAISESRADNEKLFF.

Concerning this clone: One end of the junction fails to match germline, which may point to a read error. The chain uses TRBV3-1 (or the pseudogene TRBV3-2) and TRBJ2-7; TRBD2 aligns across 8 bases. This CDR3 comprises 16 residues. The V gene's germline CDR1 is LGHDT and CDR2 YNNKEL (reference sequence). The CDR3 reads CASRQEGAGDAYEQYF. The DNA for the CDR3 is TGTGCCAGCAGGCAAGAGGGAGCGGGGGATGCCTACGAGCAGTACTTC.

In its sample, this clone was seen once. V is TRBV6-2 or TRBV6-3 and J is TRBJ2-1; 9 bases fit TRBD2. The CDR3 loop spans 18 amino acids. Trimming cost V 3 bases and J 2 bases; bases outside gene matches: 11. Germline lookup yields CDR1 MNHEY and CDR2 SVGEGT. This chain's CDR3 is CASSYYPAAGGTYNEQFF. CDR3 nucleotide sequence: TGTGCCAGCAGTTATTATCCCGCAGCGGGAGGAACCTACAATGAGCAGTTCTTC.

This clone came up once. The gene calls are TRBV10-3 and TRBJ1-1, with 8 bases lining up with TRBD1. This CDR3 has 13 residues. Germline values: CDR1 ENHRY, CDR2 SYGVKD. V shed 7 bases and J 3 bases; nucleotides not matched to a gene: 4. The DNA for the CDR3 is TGTGCCATCACCTCAGGGGGCTACACTGAAGCTTTCTTT. Its translation: CAITSGGYTEAFF.

The chain links TRBV10-3 to TRBJ2-4, with D hard to call. V was shortened by 0 bases and J by 5 bases, with 5 bases between the two germline ends. The CDR3 contains 13 residues. CDR1 is ENHRY, CDR2 SYGVKD, per germline. The CDR3 DNA is TGTGCCATCAGTGAGTCGGCAGAAAACATTCAGTACTTC. Its protein product is CAISESAENIQYF.

V gene TRBV6-5 combines with J gene TRBJ1-3, with D hard to call. This CDR3 contains 13 residues. Germline V lookup: CDR1 MNHEY, CDR2 SVGAGI. V was pared by 10 bases and J by 3 bases, with 13 bases between. The CDR3 protein is CAILRGFGNTIYF. DNA for the CDR3: TGTGCCATCCTGCGAGGTTTTGGAAACACCATATATTTT.

This chain links TRBV24-1 with TRBJ1-5; possible D gene TRBD1, 5 bases. The V and J ends lost 3 bases and 4 bases respectively, with 12 bases between them. Germline CDR1 and CDR2: KGHDR and SFDVKD. The CDR3 loop spans 15 amino acids. The CDR3 DNA is TGTGCCACCAGTGATAATGGACAAGTTAATCAGCCCCAGCATTTT. It specifies CATSDNGQVNQPQHF.

This clone was detected only a few times. The chain has TRBV7-6 and TRBJ2-7; a weak D match, TRBD1 (5 bases). Trimming stripped 3 bases from V and 0 bases from J, with 15 bases between. Germline V gives CDR1 SGHVS, CDR2 FNYEAQ. This CDR3 region has 16 residues. CDR3 loop: CASSLGQQRTSYEQYF. The DNA of the CDR3 is TGTGCCAGCAGCTTGGGGCAGCAGCGAACCTCCTACGAGCAGTACTTC.

The chain carries TRBV9 and TRBJ2-3, with 13 nucleotides matching TRBD2. The length of the CDR3 is 17 residues. The V gene's germline CDR1 is SGDLS and CDR2 YYNGEE. J gave up 7 bases and V 0 bases, and 8 bases lay outside the gene matches. CDR3 amino acids: CASSVATSGGARNTQYF. The DNA for the CDR3 is TGTGCCAGCAGCGTAGCTACTAGCGGGGGGGCCCGTAATACGCAGTATTTT. Full variable domain (rest looked up from reference TRBV9 and TRBJ2-3): DSGVTQTPKHLITATGQRVTLRCSPRSGDLSVYWYQQSLDQGLQFLIQYYNGEERAKGNILERFSAQQFPDLHSELNLSSLELGDSALYFCASSVATSGGARNTQYFGPGTRLTVL.